These T cell receptor beta chains were read from a single sample in a study of blood T cell repertoires in COVID-19. Data came from immunoSEQ multiplex PCR; TCRdb stores just in-frame clones and leaves some out. The sample lists 200,000 to 250,000 clones; approximately 86% were seen once. Sequenced material: PBMCs or T cells enriched from blood (not recorded which). These receptors were collected from a woman between 45 and 60 years old with acute COVID-19. Both conserved end residues are part of each CDR3. A D gene is named only where the DNA matches it firmly. Size values are once, few and many counts, or a class for expanded clones, and some rows have none.

v_call	d_call	j_call	clone_size	cdr3_aa	cdr3_nt
TRBV11-2	.	TRBJ2-1	.	CASSLFPTVDGQGDEQFF	TGTGCCAGCAGCTTATTCCCCACAGTCGATGGACAAGGCGATGAGCAGTTCTTC
TRBV7-3	TRBD2	TRBJ2-1	.	CASSFAGTSGSYNEQFF	TGTGCCAGCAGCTTTGCCGGGACTAGCGGCTCCTACAATGAGCAGTTCTTC
TRBV28	TRBD2	TRBJ2-1	.	CASSPLEGSGRSYNEQFF	TGTGCCAGCAGTCCCTTGGAGGGTAGCGGGAGGTCCTACAATGAGCAGTTCTTC
TRBV21-1	.	TRBJ2-4	.	CASSPLVEGAGAKNIQYF	TGTGCCAGCAGCCCTCTAGTGGAGGGGGCTGGAGCCAAAAACATTCAGTACTTC
TRBV27	TRBD1	TRBJ1-1	.	CASSAQGARTEAFF	TGTGCCAGCAGTGCGCAGGGGGCCCGAACTGAAGCTTTCTTT
TRBV5-6	TRBD1	TRBJ1-1	.	CASSLARAGGPFYEAFF	TGTGCCAGCAGCCTGGCCCGAGCAGGGGGCCCCTTCTATGAAGCTTTCTTT
TRBV6-6	.	TRBJ1-3	once	CASRQLGSGNTIYF	TGTGCCAGCAGACAACTAGGCTCTGGAAACACCATATATTTT
TRBV9	TRBD1	TRBJ2-3	.	CASSSTGRGATDTQYF	TGTGCCAGCAGCTCGACAGGGAGAGGGGCGACAGATACGCAGTATTTT
TRBV7-3	TRBD2	TRBJ2-3	.	CASSSQKAPGLAATDTQYF	TGTGCCAGCAGCTCCCAAAAGGCCCCGGGACTAGCGGCCACAGATACGCAGTATTTT
TRBV7-6	.	TRBJ2-2	.	CASSTPLAEGDTGELFF	TGTGCCAGCAGCACCCCCCTAGCGGAGGGGGACACCGGGGAGCTGTTTTTT
TRBV13	TRBD2	TRBJ2-3	.	CASSPRLMTSAPGTQYF	TGTGCCAGCAGCCCACGACTGATGACTAGCGCCCCGGGAACGCAGTATTTT
TRBV21-1	.	TRBJ1-6	.	CASSVGDRQPNSPLHF	TGTGCCAGCAGCGTCGGGGACAGGCAACCTAATTCACCCCTCCACTTT
TRBV30	.	TRBJ1-2	.	CAWSEGHGLTNYGYTF	TGTGCCTGGAGTGAGGGACACGGACTCACTAACTATGGCTACACCTTC
TRBV11-1	.	TRBJ2-1	.	CASSLGLPSYNEQFF	TGTGCCAGCAGCTTAGGACTACCTTCCTACAATGAGCAGTTCTTC
TRBV7-9	.	TRBJ1-3	.	CASSLGDPGLAGNTIYF	TGTGCCAGCAGCTTAGGGGACCCGGGACTAGCTGGAAACACCATATATTTT
TRBV9	TRBD2	TRBJ2-5	.	CASSAGTSGQETQYF	TGTGCCAGCAGCGCCGGGACTAGCGGCCAAGAGACCCAGTACTTC
TRBV5-8	TRBD2	TRBJ2-3	.	CASSPGLAATDTQYF	TGTGCCAGCAGCCCGGGACTAGCCGCCACAGATACGCAGTATTTT
TRBV6-5	.	TRBJ1-2	.	CASSYSGPRFFYGYTF	TGTGCCAGCAGTTACTCGGGGCCCAGGTTCTTTTATGGCTACACCTTC
TRBV27	TRBD2	TRBJ2-7	.	CASRDSGSFYEQYF	TGTGCCAGCAGGGACAGCGGGAGTTTCTACGAGCAGTACTTC
TRBV28	.	TRBJ2-5	.	CASSAAGGETQYF	TGTGCCAGCAGTGCCGCTGGGGGGGAGACCCAGTACTTC
TRBV7-9	TRBD2	TRBJ2-1	once	CASSSSGRGNEQFF	TGTGCCAGCAGCTCGAGCGGGAGGGGCAATGAGCAGTTCTTC
TRBV11-3	TRBD1	TRBJ2-5	.	CASSLTGVETQYF	TGTGCCAGCAGCTTGACAGGGGTTGAGACCCAGTACTTC
TRBV7-2	TRBD1	TRBJ1-2	.	CASSLAYTAGQGRHYGYTF	TGTGCCAGCAGCTTAGCCTATACGGCAGGACAGGGGAGGCACTATGGCTACACCTTC
TRBV5-1	TRBD2	TRBJ2-7	.	CASSYGTSGWEPYEQYF	TGCGCCAGCAGCTACGGGACTAGCGGGTGGGAACCCTACGAGCAGTACTTC
TRBV7-3	.	TRBJ2-1	.	CASSLSGSGGYNEQFF	TGTGCCAGCAGCTTAAGTGGGAGCGGAGGATACAATGAGCAGTTCTTC